This T cell receptor beta chain was captured by sequencing in a study of T cell repertoires in cytomegalovirus infection. This CDR3 is built from 15 residues. The V gene lost 2 bases and the J gene lost 7 bases, with 14 bases spanning the gap. The germline CDR1 and CDR2 sequences are SGHTA and FQGNSA. Whole-study results and caveats: Carriers of CMV and the relevant HLA type were discriminated by public TCR beta frequency.

TCRdb re-called the reads through MiXCR, storing one row per CDR3 protein. This sample yields under 300,000 distinct CDR3 sequences, of which more than 15% are seen a single time; roughly 45% belongs to the top ten. This clonotype has ten or more counts. Its antigen is undetermined. The chain employs TRBV7-2 and TRBJ1-4; D ambiguous. The sample consisted of CD8+ T cells from PBMCs. This TCR derives from a human donor in good health (CMV status not recorded). Some clones in this sample may be carry-over from other donors' samples. The CDR3 DNA reads TGTGCCAGCAGCTTAAGCGACACGCGGCGTGAAAAACTGTTTTTT. It specifies CASSLSDTRREKLFF.